The clone carrying this TCR beta chain showed up just once. Its antigen is undetermined. This entry comes from a study of PD-1 blockade in classical Hodgkin lymphoma. Study-wide points: Newly diagnosed patients had baseline TCR diversity that was reportedly lower than that of healthy donors. By C4D1 there was a significant rise in CD4+ TCR diversity but not in CD8+ TCR diversity.

Germline CDR1 SQVTM, CDR2 ANQGSEA. The V end was cut by 7 bases, the J end by 6 bases, with 21 bases between. This CDR3 spans 14 amino acids. TCRdb's table, derived via immunoSEQ multiplex PCR, lists solely in-frame clones and lacks some. The sample records 40,000 to 50,000 clones, around three quarters being singletons. All the patients suffered relapse after autologous stem cell transplantation, and brentuximab vedotin exposure differed. V gene TRBV29-1 combines with J gene TRBJ1-1; D not certain. The sequencing here drew on peripheral blood mononuclear cells (PBMCs), taken at baseline. This clonotype was sampled from a human donor with classical Hodgkin lymphoma. This CDR3 is CSAAPAIPWAEAFF. For the CDR3, the DNA is TGCAGCGCAGCCCCGGCCATCCCGTGGGCTGAAGCTTTCTTT.